Listed below are T cell receptor beta chains from one sample, sequenced in a study of cytomegalovirus exposure and HLA in healthy donors. The method was immunoSEQ multiplex PCR; TCRdb's version includes in-frame clones alone and lacks a portion of them. This table has about 250,000 clones, 70% to 90% appearing once. The specimen sequenced was PBMCs. The receptors stem from a girl aged 2-10 years in good health and CMV-seronegative. CDR3s include the opening cysteine and the closing phenylalanine or tryptophan. The D gene is left open where the match is weak. Clone size, where shown, is once, few, many, or a class for clones that have expanded.

J: TRBJ2-1
V: TRBV11-1
length: 16
size: once
D: -
CDR3: CASSLRRGIAYNEQFF
DNA: TGTGCCAGCAGCTTACGTCGGGGGATCGCCTACAATGAGCAGTTCTTC

J: TRBJ2-1
V: TRBV25-1
length: 10
size: -
D: -
CDR3: CASQGNEQFF
DNA: TGTGCCAGCCAGGGCAATGAGCAGTTCTTC

J: TRBJ1-2
V: TRBV27
length: 13
size: -
D: -
CDR3: CASSFGTGYGYTF
DNA: TGTGCCAGCAGTTTTGGAACAGGGTATGGCTACACCTTC

J: TRBJ1-3
V: TRBV7-9
length: 15
size: -
D: -
CDR3: CASSLEGSSGNTIYF
DNA: TGTGCCAGCAGCTTAGAGGGGTCTTCTGGAAACACCATATATTTT

J: TRBJ2-2
V: TRBV2
length: 15
size: -
D: TRBD1
CDR3: CASSRDRVNTGELFF
DNA: TGTGCCAGCAGTCGGGACAGGGTGAACACCGGGGAGCTGTTTTTT

J: TRBJ1-2
V: TRBV6-1
length: 13
size: -
D: TRBD1
CDR3: CASRKTGVYGYTF
DNA: TGTGCCAGCAGAAAGACAGGGGTTTATGGCTACACCTTC

J: TRBJ2-1
V: TRBV18
length: 16
size: -
D: TRBD1
CDR3: CASSPWQDRVGNEQFF
DNA: TGTGCCAGCTCACCATGGCAGGACAGGGTGGGCAATGAGCAGTTCTTC

J: TRBJ2-1
V: TRBV7-9
length: 14
size: few
D: TRBD2
CDR3: CASSAVGLADEQFF
DNA: TGTGCCAGCAGCGCCGTCGGACTAGCGGATGAGCAGTTCTTC

J: TRBJ2-2
V: TRBV6-5
length: 16
size: -
D: -
CDR3: CASSYSVDRNTGELFF
DNA: TGTGCCAGCAGTTACTCAGTTGACAGGAACACCGGGGAGCTGTTTTTT

J: TRBJ1-5
V: TRBV6-6
length: 14
size: -
D: -
CDR3: CASSYSTGGQPQHF
DNA: TGTGCCAGCAGTTACTCGACAGGAGGTCAGCCCCAGCATTTT

J: TRBJ1-2
V: TRBV6-4
length: 13
size: -
D: -
CDR3: CASSVGRYYGYTF
DNA: TGTGCCAGCAGTGTGGGCAGATACTATGGCTACACCTTC

J: TRBJ1-2
V: TRBV6-5
length: 15
size: -
D: -
CDR3: CASSLDIQANYGYTF
DNA: TGTGCCAGCAGCCTCGACATTCAAGCTAACTATGGCTACACCTTC

J: TRBJ2-7
V: TRBV4-2
length: 13
size: -
D: -
CDR3: CASRQRPRDEQYF
DNA: TGTGCCAGCAGGCAACGACCCCGGGACGAGCAGTACTTC

J: TRBJ2-3
V: TRBV11-1
length: 12
size: -
D: TRBD1
CDR3: CASSFGTDTQYF
DNA: TGTGCCAGCAGCTTTGGGACAGACACGCAGTATTTT

J: TRBJ1-4
V: TRBV2
length: 11
size: few
D: -
CDR3: CATSQGEKLFF
DNA: TGTGCCACCTCGCAGGGTGAAAAACTGTTTTTT

J: TRBJ2-3
V: TRBV15
length: 16
size: -
D: TRBD1
CDR3: CATSGSVQGWADTQYF
DNA: TGTGCCACCAGCGGGTCAGTACAGGGGTGGGCAGATACGCAGTATTTT

J: TRBJ2-1
V: TRBV9
length: 15
size: -
D: TRBD2
CDR3: CASSVASGRGNEQFF
DNA: TGTGCCAGCAGCGTAGCTAGCGGGAGAGGCAATGAGCAGTTCTTC

J: TRBJ1-5
V: TRBV27
length: 14
size: few
D: -
CDR3: CASSAAGGNQPQHF
DNA: TGTGCCAGCAGTGCCGCAGGGGGCAATCAGCCCCAGCATTTT

J: TRBJ1-5
V: TRBV18
length: 14
size: -
D: -
CDR3: CASSSQGGNQPQHF
DNA: TGTGCCAGCTCCTCACAGGGAGGGAATCAGCCCCAGCATTTT

J: TRBJ1-3
V: TRBV7-9
length: 13
size: -
D: -
CDR3: CASSSTSGGTIYF
DNA: TGTGCCAGCAGCTCCACATCCGGGGGAACCATATATTTT

J: TRBJ2-5
V: TRBV15
length: 14
size: -
D: -
CDR3: CATSRTRGIQTQYF
DNA: TGTGCCACCAGCAGGACCAGGGGAATACAGACCCAGTACTTC

J: TRBJ1-4
V: TRBV6-1
length: 16
size: -
D: TRBD1
CDR3: CASSENPGQGDEKLFF
DNA: TGTGCCAGCAGTGAAAATCCGGGACAGGGGGACGAAAAACTGTTTTTT

J: TRBJ1-1
V: TRBV19
length: 11
size: -
D: -
CDR3: CASSRGGGAFF
DNA: TGTGCCAGTAGCAGAGGGGGGGGAGCTTTCTTT

J: TRBJ2-3
V: TRBV7-9
length: 16
size: once
D: TRBD2
CDR3: CASSRPGLAGSDTQYF
DNA: TGTGCCAGCAGCCGACCGGGACTAGCGGGGAGCGATACGCAGTATTTT

J: TRBJ1-1
V: TRBV21-1
length: 10
size: -
D: -
CDR3: CASSKPEAFF
DNA: TGTGCCAGCAGCAAACCGGAAGCTTTCTTT

J: TRBJ2-7
V: TRBV30
length: 15
size: -
D: -
CDR3: CAWNLEGGESGEQYF
DNA: TGTGCCTGGAACCTAGAGGGGGGGGAATCTGGCGAGCAGTACTTC

J: TRBJ1-1
V: TRBV6-1
length: 14
size: -
D: TRBD1
CDR3: CASSDQGTVGKAFF
DNA: TGCGCCAGCAGTGACCAGGGGACAGTCGGTAAAGCTTTCTTT

J: TRBJ2-7
V: TRBV10-3
length: 15
size: -
D: TRBD2
CDR3: CAISDPGSGGYGQYF
DNA: TGTGCCATCAGTGACCCGGGTAGCGGGGGGTACGGGCAGTACTTC

J: TRBJ1-2
V: TRBV28
length: 16
size: -
D: TRBD1
CDR3: CASSLEEGAGNYGYTF
DNA: TGTGCCAGCAGTTTAGAGGAGGGGGCCGGTAACTATGGCTACACCTTC

J: TRBJ1-4
V: TRBV30
length: 14
size: -
D: -
CDR3: CAWSVYREREKLFF
DNA: TGTGCCTGGAGTGTTTACAGGGAGAGGGAAAAACTGTTTTTT

J: TRBJ2-4
V: TRBV9
length: 15
size: -
D: TRBD1
CDR3: CASSADRGTKNIQYF
DNA: TGTGCCAGCAGCGCCGACAGGGGGACCAAAAACATTCAGTACTTC

J: TRBJ1-4
V: TRBV19
length: 15
size: once
D: -
CDR3: CASSPRSRGNEKLFF
DNA: TGTGCCAGTAGCCCCAGATCCAGGGGAAATGAAAAACTGTTTTTT

J: TRBJ1-5
V: TRBV6-1
length: 16
size: -
D: -
CDR3: CASSERTRTVHQPQHF
DNA: TGTGCCAGCAGTGAAAGGACTCGGACAGTCCATCAGCCCCAGCATTTT

J: TRBJ2-7
V: TRBV4-1
length: 15
size: -
D: -
CDR3: CASSQDGGARNEQYF
DNA: TGCGCCAGCAGCCAAGATGGGGGGGCTAGGAACGAGCAGTACTTC

J: TRBJ1-6
V: TRBV4-2
length: 14
size: once
D: TRBD1
CDR3: CASSRDRGNSPLHF
DNA: TGTGCCAGCAGCCGGGACAGGGGTAATTCACCCCTCCACTTT

J: TRBJ2-3
V: TRBV6-5
length: 14
size: -
D: -
CDR3: CASSYRALTDTQYF
DNA: TGTGCCAGCAGTTACCGCGCCCTCACAGATACGCAGTATTTT

J: TRBJ2-1
V: TRBV27
length: 12
size: -
D: TRBD1
CDR3: CASSWGQTEQFF
DNA: TGTGCCAGCAGTTGGGGACAGACTGAGCAGTTCTTC

J: TRBJ1-3
V: TRBV5-1
length: 16
size: once
D: -
CDR3: CASSPGQREFWNTIYF
DNA: TGCGCCAGCAGCCCAGGACAGAGGGAGTTTTGGAACACCATATATTTT

J: TRBJ2-7
V: TRBV10-3
length: 15
size: -
D: -
CDR3: CAISEYVGTRHEQYF
DNA: TGTGCCATCAGTGAGTACGTAGGGACACGCCACGAGCAGTACTTC

J: TRBJ1-1
V: TRBV9
length: 15
size: once
D: TRBD1
CDR3: CASSARTGGGTEAFF
DNA: TGTGCCAGCAGCGCCCGGACAGGGGGGGGCACTGAAGCTTTCTTT

J: TRBJ2-5
V: TRBV28
length: 14
size: -
D: TRBD2
CDR3: CATSFGGGQETQYF
DNA: TGTGCCACCAGTTTCGGGGGAGGGCAAGAGACCCAGTACTTC

J: TRBJ2-6
V: TRBV13
length: 17
size: -
D: TRBD1
CDR3: CASSPGTEFSGANVLTF
DNA: TGTGCCAGCAGTCCGGGGACAGAGTTTTCCGGGGCCAACGTCCTGACTTTC

J: TRBJ2-5
V: TRBV18
length: 14
size: -
D: -
CDR3: CASSDTGLQETQYF
DNA: TGTGCCAGCTCCGACACAGGGCTCCAAGAGACCCAGTACTTC